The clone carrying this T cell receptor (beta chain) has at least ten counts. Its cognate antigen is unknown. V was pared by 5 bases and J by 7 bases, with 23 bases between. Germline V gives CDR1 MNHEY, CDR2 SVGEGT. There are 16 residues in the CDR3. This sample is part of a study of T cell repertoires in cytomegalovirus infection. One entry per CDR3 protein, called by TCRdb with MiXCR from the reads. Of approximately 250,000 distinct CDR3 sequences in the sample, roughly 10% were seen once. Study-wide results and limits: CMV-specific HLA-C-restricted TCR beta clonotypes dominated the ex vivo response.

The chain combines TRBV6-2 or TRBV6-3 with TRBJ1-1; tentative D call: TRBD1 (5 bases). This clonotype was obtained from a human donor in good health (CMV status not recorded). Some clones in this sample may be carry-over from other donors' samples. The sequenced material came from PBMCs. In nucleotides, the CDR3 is TGTGCCAGCAGTCGGGCCCGGGACGTGGTGGGCTATGAAGCTTTCTTT. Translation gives CASSRARDVVGYEAFF.